The 19 T cell receptor beta chains below were found in one sample sequenced in a study of T cells in Graves' hyperthyroidism and ophthalmopathy. The source material, RNA transcripts, was used to amplify TCR beta CDR3 regions. Using the HTBI primer set, a first-round RT-PCR was run on the TCR CDR3. TCRdb passed the multiplex PCR reads through MiXCR, listing each CDR3 protein once. The repertoire consists of more than 500,000 distinct CDR3 sequences, with 40% to 50% occurring once and the leading ten covering 35% to 50%. The source material was peripheral blood or thyroid tissue (not recorded which). The receptor source for this set is an adult woman with Graves' disease, either hyperthyroidism or ophthalmopathy (not recorded which).

The chain combines TRBV5-1 with TRBJ2-6; maybe TRBD1 (5 bases). V dropped 2 bases and J dropped 3 bases, with 12 bases sitting between them. This CDR3 is built from 16 residues. Germline assignment: CDR1 SGHRS and CDR2 YFSETQ. The chain's CDR3 is CASSFKGAHGANVLTF. Written as DNA, the CDR3 is TGCGCCAGCAGCTTTAAAGGGGCACATGGGGCCAACGTCCTGACTTTC.

The chain links TRBV7-8 to TRBJ1-1; the D gene is possibly TRBD1 (6 bases). The CDR3 is 12 amino acids. Germline V gene data show CDR1 as SGHVS and CDR2 as FQNEAQ. The germline V and J ends were trimmed by 1 base and 11 bases, with 11 bases remaining between them. The CDR3 loop is CASSLDRGDAFF. In DNA form, the CDR3 reads TGTGCCAGCAGCTTAGATAGGGGGGACGCTTTCTTT.

In DNA, the CDR3 is TGTGCCAGCAGCTCCGGACAGGGTCTCGGTCAGCCCCAGTACTTC. Amino acid sequence: CASSSGQGLGQPQYF. The chain carries TRBV7-8 and TRBJ2-5; the match to TRBD1 covers 8 bases. The CDR3 loop spans 15 amino acids. Per germline, CDR1 SGHVS and CDR2 FQNEAQ. The J segment lost 9 bases and the V segment lost 4 bases, leaving 13 bases of the junction unmatched.

The V call is TRBV10-1, the J call TRBJ2-7; D gene uncertain. CDR1 and CDR2 (germline): WNHNN, SYGVQD (reference sequence). The V gene lost 1 base and the J gene lost 4 bases, with 8 bases spanning the gap. CDR3 size: 13 residues. The CDR3 DNA follows: TGCGCCAGCAGTGAGTACTCTCGGTACGAGCAGTACTTC. It codes for CASSEYSRYEQYF.

The chain combines TRBV9 with TRBJ2-5; 7 bases match TRBD1. CDR3 length: 16 residues. Germline CDR1 reads SGDLS; CDR2 reads YYNGEE. Losses at the gene ends were 3 bases for V and 3 bases for J; bases not matched to a gene: 11. CDR3 sequence: CASSGRQGSDKETQYF. The DNA of the CDR3 is TGTGCCAGCAGCGGAAGACAGGGAAGCGATAAAGAGACCCAGTACTTC.

The rearrangement joins TRBV28 to TRBJ2-7; D not resolved. The CDR3 spans 13 residues. Germline assignment: CDR1 MDHEN and CDR2 SYDVKM. The V gene lost 11 bases and the J gene lost 3 bases, with 17 bases spanning the gap. The CDR3 reads CASTGHPNYEQYF. As DNA, the CDR3 is TGTGCCTCAACGGGCCATCCTAACTACGAGCAGTACTTC.

This clonotype was picked up a small number of times. V is TRBV20-1 and J is TRBJ2-7, with 9 bases matching TRBD2. Germline V gene data show CDR1 as DFQATT and CDR2 as SNEGSKA (reference sequence). The length of the CDR3 is 13 residues. After removal of 4 bases from V and 5 bases from J, the junction contained 6 bases not matched to a gene. DNA for the CDR3: TGCAGTGCTATTAGCGGGGGCCCCAACGAGCAGTACTTC. Translation gives CSAISGGPNEQYF.

The V gene is TRBV11-1, the J gene TRBJ1-3; 8 positions agree with TRBD1. The germline CDR1 and CDR2 sequences are SGHAT and FQDESV (reference sequence). Unmatched junction bases numbered 6, after V lost 5 bases and J lost 3 bases. The CDR3 runs 15 residues. The chain's CDR3 is CASSAQGAIGNTIYF. The DNA for the CDR3 is TGTGCCAGCAGCGCCCAGGGGGCAATTGGAAACACCATATATTTT.

V gene TRBV6-2 or TRBV6-3 combines with J gene TRBJ2-7; 7 nucleotides line up with TRBD1. The germline CDR1 and CDR2 sequences are MNHEY and SVGEGT. The CDR3 totals 13 residues. V was clipped by 4 bases and J by 6 bases; unmatched bases: 6. The CDR3 loop is CASSFLQGREQYF. CDR3 DNA: TGTGCCAGCAGTTTTTTACAGGGGCGCGAGCAGTACTTC.

The rearrangement uses TRBV7-9 and TRBJ2-7, with D perhaps TRBD1 (7 bases). V lost 7 bases and J 3 bases, leaving 16 bases between the germline ends. This CDR3 has 14 amino acids. The germline V gene encodes CDR1 SEHNR and CDR2 FQNEAQ (reference sequence). CDR3 sequence reads: CASTQTGRNYEQYF. The CDR3 DNA sequence: TGTGCCAGCACCCAGACAGGGAGGAACTACGAGCAGTACTTC.

This clonotype occurred a few times. This rearrangement joins TRBV7-9 to TRBJ2-6, with D unresolved. The germline gives CDR1 SEHNR, CDR2 FQNEAQ (reference sequence). This CDR3 comprises 16 residues. Trimming pared 2 bases from V and 0 bases from J, leaving 8 bases between. CDR3 sequence reads: CASSLMASSGANVLTF. CDR3 nucleotides: TGTGCCAGCAGCTTAATGGCCAGCTCTGGGGCCAACGTCCTGACTTTC.

This clonotype was seen at least ten times. The chain recombines TRBV7-9 with TRBJ2-6; TRBD1 aligns across 8 bases. V lost 5 bases to trimming and J lost 11 bases; unmatched junction nucleotides: 8. From germline, CDR1 is SEHNR and CDR2 FQNEAQ (reference sequence). The CDR3 loop spans 14 amino acids. In DNA, the CDR3 is TGTGCCAGCAGCCACCGGGACAGGAACTACGTCCTGACTTTC. Translation gives CASSHRDRNYVLTF.

This clonotype appeared a few times. The chain employs TRBV29-1 and TRBJ2-7; D is undetermined. CDR3 size: 13 residues. Germline V lookup: CDR1 SQVTM, CDR2 ANQGSEA. Trimming cost V 2 bases and J 2 bases, with 10 bases left between them. This CDR3 reads CSVESGGAYEQYF. In nucleotides, the CDR3 is TGCAGCGTTGAATCTGGCGGAGCCTACGAGCAGTACTTC.

This clonotype appeared many times. This sequence joins TRBV27 and TRBJ1-5; D is uncertain. V dropped 6 bases and J dropped 1 base, with 7 bases sitting between them. This CDR3 has 13 residues. CDR1 MNHEY and CDR2 SMNVEV come from the germline V gene (reference sequence). This CDR3 reads CASSYASNQPQHF. In nucleotides, the CDR3 is TGTGCCAGCAGCTATGCAAGCAATCAGCCCCAGCATTTT.

V and J are TRBV2 and TRBJ1-1; unclear D gene. Germline values: CDR1 SNHLY, CDR2 FYNNEI. Trimming removed 7 bases from V and 1 base from J, with 13 bases in between. The CDR3 is 14 residues long. The CDR3 loop reads CASTRGRSNTEAFF. CDR3 nucleotide sequence: TGTGCCAGCACCCGGGGAAGGTCGAACACTGAAGCTTTCTTT.

The V gene is TRBV7-9, the J gene TRBJ1-1; maybe TRBD1 (6 bases). The CDR3 contains 14 residues. Trimming removed 5 bases from V and 5 bases from J, with 15 bases in between. CDR1 and CDR2 from the germline V gene are SEHNR and FQNEAQ (reference sequence). CDR3 nucleotide sequence: TGTGCCAGCAGCACCCAGGGACAAGGGACTGAAGCTTTCTTT. It codes for CASSTQGQGTEAFF.

This clonotype was seen ten or more times. This chain connects TRBV7-9 to TRBJ1-5; maybe TRBD1 (5 bases). The CDR3 is 14 amino acids. Germline CDR1 reads SEHNR; CDR2 reads FQNEAQ (reference sequence). Trimming took 5 bases from V and 3 from J, leaving 11 bases between them. CDR3: CASSPGSSNQPQHF. The CDR3 nucleotides are TGTGCCAGCAGCCCAGGGTCATCCAATCAGCCCCAGCATTTT.

This clonotype was counted between two and nine times. V usage is TRBV7-3 and J usage is TRBJ1-1; D is undetermined. The CDR3 is 16 residues long. The V end was cut by 5 bases, the J end by 1 base, with 17 bases between. Germline V lookup: CDR1 SGHTA, CDR2 FQGTGA. The DNA for the CDR3 is TGTGCCAGCAGCCCGTATTCCAAGATACCGAACACTGAAGCTTTCTTT. Residues: CASSPYSKIPNTEAFF. The full variable domain, rest sourced from reference TRBV7-3 and TRBJ1-1, is GAGVSQTPSNKVTEKGKYVELRCDPISGHTALYWYRQSLGQGPEFLIYFQGTGAADDSGLPNDRFFAVRPEGSVSTLKIQRTERGDSAVYLCASSPYSKIPNTEAFFGQGTRLTVV.

The chain carries TRBV7-9 and TRBJ2-7; D is perhaps TRBD1 (5 bases). V was trimmed by 1 base and J by 1 base, leaving 14 bases between them. This CDR3 is built from 16 residues. CDR1 and CDR2 from the germline V gene are SEHNR and FQNEAQ (reference sequence). The CDR3 loop is CASSLGSTALSYEQYF. The CDR3 DNA is TGTGCCAGCAGCTTAGGATCGACAGCTCTATCCTACGAGCAGTACTTC. Full variable domain (rest looked up from reference TRBV7-9 and TRBJ2-7): DTGVSQNPRHKITKRGQNVTFRCDPISEHNRLYWYRQTLGQGPEFLTYFQNEAQLEKSRLLSDRFSAERPKGSFSTLEIQRTEQGDSAMYLCASSLGSTALSYEQYFGPGTRLTVT.